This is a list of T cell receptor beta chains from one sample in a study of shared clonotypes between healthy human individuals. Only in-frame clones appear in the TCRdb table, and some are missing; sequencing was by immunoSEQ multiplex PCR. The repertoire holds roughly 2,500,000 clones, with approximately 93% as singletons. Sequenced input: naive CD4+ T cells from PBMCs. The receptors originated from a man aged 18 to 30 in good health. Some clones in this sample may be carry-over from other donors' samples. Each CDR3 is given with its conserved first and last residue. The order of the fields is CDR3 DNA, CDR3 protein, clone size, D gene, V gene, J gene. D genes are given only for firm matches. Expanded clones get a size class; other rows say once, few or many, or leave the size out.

TGTGCCAGCTCACCGCCGGGGACTAGCGGGCTCACCGGGGAGCTGTTTTTT	CASSPPGTSGLTGELFF	-	TRBD2	TRBV18	TRBJ2-2
TGCGCCAGCAGCTTGGCCTCTGTAAGCAATGAGCAGTTCTTC	CASSLASVSNEQFF	-	-	TRBV5-1	TRBJ2-1
TGCGCCAGCAGCCAGAGTGGGAGGCTCTATGGCTACACCTTC	CASSQSGRLYGYTF	-	-	TRBV4-1	TRBJ1-2
TGTGCCAGCAGCTTAGCGCGGTGGGGGGCGAATGGCTACACCTTC	CASSLARWGANGYTF	-	-	TRBV7-9	TRBJ1-2
TGTGCCACCAGGTACGAGGCCTCGGCTACAGATACGCAGTATTTT	CATRYEASATDTQYF	-	-	TRBV2	TRBJ2-3
TGTGCCACCATAGGGACAGGGAACCCCATATATTTT	CATIGTGNPIYF	few	TRBD1	TRBV28	TRBJ1-3
TGTGCCAGCAGCGTAGGGGTCAATCAGCCCCAGCATTTT	CASSVGVNQPQHF	-	-	TRBV9	TRBJ1-5
TGTGCCACCAGCAGAGACAGGGTTTTATCCTACGAGCAGTACTTC	CATSRDRVLSYEQYF	-	-	TRBV15	TRBJ2-7
TGTGCCAGCAGAAAGTCATACGAGCAGTACTTC	CASRKSYEQYF	-	-	TRBV6-5	TRBJ2-7
TGTGCCAGCTCACCGGGGGACAGGGTTGATACGCAGTATTTT	CASSPGDRVDTQYF	-	TRBD1	TRBV18	TRBJ2-3
TGTGCCAGCAGGGGTGAGGGTTACAATCAGCCCCAGCATTTT	CASRGEGYNQPQHF	-	-	TRBV6-5	TRBJ1-5
TGTGCCAGCAGTTACTACCTCGACAATGAGCAGTTCTTC	CASSYYLDNEQFF	-	-	TRBV6-6	TRBJ2-1
TGTGCCAGCAGCAGGACAGGGGGCGCCTGGAACATTCAGTACTTC	CASSRTGGAWNIQYF	-	TRBD1	TRBV5-6	TRBJ2-4
TGCGCCAGCAGCTTGGCCGTGGCGGCGAACACTGAAGCTTTCTTT	CASSLAVAANTEAFF	once	-	TRBV5-1	TRBJ1-1
TGTGCCAGCAGTTACTCCCGACAGGGGAACACTGAAGCTTTCTTT	CASSYSRQGNTEAFF	-	TRBD1	TRBV6-6	TRBJ1-1
TGCGCCAGCAGTGAGGGGAGTACGCAGTTCTTC	CASSEGSTQFF	-	-	TRBV10-2	TRBJ2-1
TGCGCCAGCAGCTTTCAGACAGGCCCCAACACAGATACGCAGTATTTT	CASSFQTGPNTDTQYF	-	-	TRBV5-1	TRBJ2-3
TGCGCCAGCAGACGGACAGGGGCTGATACGCAGTATTTT	CASRRTGADTQYF	-	TRBD1	TRBV5-1	TRBJ2-3
TGTGCCAGCCTTCTAGCGGGAGGGCCTTCGGCCGGGGAGCTGTTTTTT	CASLLAGGPSAGELFF	-	TRBD2	TRBV7-2	TRBJ2-2
TGTGCCAGCAGTTACTTGAGCCGGGACAGCACCTACGAGCAGTACTTC	CASSYLSRDSTYEQYF	-	TRBD1	TRBV6-6	TRBJ2-7
TGTGCCAGCAGCCGATCACCGGGGCGCACAGATACGCAGTATTTT	CASSRSPGRTDTQYF	once	-	TRBV5-6	TRBJ2-3
TGTGCCAGCAGCTTCAGACTAGCGGGAGGAACCTACGAGCAGTACTTC	CASSFRLAGGTYEQYF	-	TRBD2	TRBV5-5	TRBJ2-7
TGTGCCAGCAGCTCCGACAGAGGGAACGAGCAGTACTTC	CASSSDRGNEQYF	-	-	TRBV7-2	TRBJ2-7
TGTGCCAGCTCACCCGCTAGCGGGAGAGTAGTTGAGCAGTTCTTC	CASSPASGRVVEQFF	-	TRBD2	TRBV18	TRBJ2-1
TGTGCCAGCTCTTTCGACAGGGCGAACACTGAAGCTTTCTTT	CASSFDRANTEAFF	few	TRBD1	TRBV18	TRBJ1-1
TGTGCCAGCTCCCTTGCCGTCAGATCCCAAGAGACCCAGTACTTC	CASSLAVRSQETQYF	-	-	TRBV5-4	TRBJ2-5
TGTGCCAGCAGCTGGAGGGGTGAGGAGACCCAGTACTTC	CASSWRGEETQYF	once	-	TRBV5-6	TRBJ2-5
TGCGCCAGCAGCTTGGACGGGATGGGGTCGCTGCATGAGCAGTTCTTC	CASSLDGMGSLHEQFF	-	-	TRBV5-1	TRBJ2-1
TGTGCCAGCAGTTTATACTCACAGGGGAACGATATGGCGCGGTATTTCGGGCAGTTCTTC	CASSLYSQGNDMARYFGQFF	-	TRBD1	TRBV28	TRBJ2-1
TGCGCCAGCAGGCCGACAGGAGCAACTAATGAAAAACTGTTTTTT	CASRPTGATNEKLFF	-	-	TRBV5-1	TRBJ1-4
TGCGCCAGCAGCCCCGGACAGGGCACCTACGAGCAGTACTTC	CASSPGQGTYEQYF	once	TRBD1	TRBV4-1	TRBJ2-7
TGTGCCAGCAGCTTGGATACGGGAAACTCCTACAATGAGCAGTTCTTC	CASSLDTGNSYNEQFF	-	-	TRBV5-6	TRBJ2-1
TGTGCCAGCAGCTTCGGCGTGGACAGTAATTCACCCCTCCACTTT	CASSFGVDSNSPLHF	-	-	TRBV7-8	TRBJ1-6
TGTGCCAGCAGCTTAAGCACTGGGACCGGCTTCACCTTC	CASSLSTGTGFTF	-	-	TRBV7-3	TRBJ1-2